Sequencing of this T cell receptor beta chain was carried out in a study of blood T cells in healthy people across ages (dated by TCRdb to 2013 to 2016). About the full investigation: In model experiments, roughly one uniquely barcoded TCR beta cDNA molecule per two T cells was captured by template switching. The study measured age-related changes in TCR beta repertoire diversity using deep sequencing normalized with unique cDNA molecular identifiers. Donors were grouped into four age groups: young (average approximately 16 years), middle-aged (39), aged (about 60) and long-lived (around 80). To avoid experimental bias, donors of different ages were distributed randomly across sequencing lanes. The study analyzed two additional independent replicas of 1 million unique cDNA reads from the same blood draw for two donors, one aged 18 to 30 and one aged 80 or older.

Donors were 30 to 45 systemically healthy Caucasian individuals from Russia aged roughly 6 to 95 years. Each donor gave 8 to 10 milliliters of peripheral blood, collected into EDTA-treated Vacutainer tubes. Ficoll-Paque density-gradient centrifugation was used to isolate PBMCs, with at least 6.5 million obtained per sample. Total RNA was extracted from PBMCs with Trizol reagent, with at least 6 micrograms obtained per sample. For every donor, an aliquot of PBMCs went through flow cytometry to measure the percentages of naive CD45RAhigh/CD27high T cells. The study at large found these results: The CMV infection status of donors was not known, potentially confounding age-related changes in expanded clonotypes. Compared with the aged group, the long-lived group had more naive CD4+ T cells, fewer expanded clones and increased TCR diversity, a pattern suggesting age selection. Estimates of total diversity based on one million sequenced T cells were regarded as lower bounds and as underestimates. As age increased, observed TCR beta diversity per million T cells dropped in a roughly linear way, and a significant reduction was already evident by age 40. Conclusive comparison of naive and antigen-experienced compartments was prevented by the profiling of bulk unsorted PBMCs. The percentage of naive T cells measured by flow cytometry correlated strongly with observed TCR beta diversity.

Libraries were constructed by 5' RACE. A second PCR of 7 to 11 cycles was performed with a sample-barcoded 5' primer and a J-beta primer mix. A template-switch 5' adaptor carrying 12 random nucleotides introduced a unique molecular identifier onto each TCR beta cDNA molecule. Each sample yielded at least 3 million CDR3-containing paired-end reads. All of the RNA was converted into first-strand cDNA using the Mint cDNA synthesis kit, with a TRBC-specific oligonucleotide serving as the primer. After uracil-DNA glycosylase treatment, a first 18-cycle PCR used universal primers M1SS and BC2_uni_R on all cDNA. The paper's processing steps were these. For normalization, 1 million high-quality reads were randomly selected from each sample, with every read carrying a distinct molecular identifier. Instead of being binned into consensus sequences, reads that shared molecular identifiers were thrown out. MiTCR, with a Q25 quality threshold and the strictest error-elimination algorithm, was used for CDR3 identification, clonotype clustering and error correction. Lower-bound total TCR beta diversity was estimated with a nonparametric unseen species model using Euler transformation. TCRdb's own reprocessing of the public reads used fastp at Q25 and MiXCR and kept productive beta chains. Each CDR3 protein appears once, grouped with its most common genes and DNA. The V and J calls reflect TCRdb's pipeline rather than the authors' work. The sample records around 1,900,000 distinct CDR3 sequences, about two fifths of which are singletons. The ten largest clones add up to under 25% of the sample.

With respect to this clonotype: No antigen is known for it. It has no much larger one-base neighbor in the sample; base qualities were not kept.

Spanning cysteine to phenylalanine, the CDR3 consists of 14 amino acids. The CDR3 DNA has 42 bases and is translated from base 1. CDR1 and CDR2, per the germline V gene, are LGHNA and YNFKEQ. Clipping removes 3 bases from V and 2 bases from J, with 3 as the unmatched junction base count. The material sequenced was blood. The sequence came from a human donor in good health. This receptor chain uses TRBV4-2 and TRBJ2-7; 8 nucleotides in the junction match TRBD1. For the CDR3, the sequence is CASSQRQGPYEQYF. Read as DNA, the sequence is TGTGCCAGCAGCCAGAGACAGGGGCCCTACGAGCAGTACTTC.